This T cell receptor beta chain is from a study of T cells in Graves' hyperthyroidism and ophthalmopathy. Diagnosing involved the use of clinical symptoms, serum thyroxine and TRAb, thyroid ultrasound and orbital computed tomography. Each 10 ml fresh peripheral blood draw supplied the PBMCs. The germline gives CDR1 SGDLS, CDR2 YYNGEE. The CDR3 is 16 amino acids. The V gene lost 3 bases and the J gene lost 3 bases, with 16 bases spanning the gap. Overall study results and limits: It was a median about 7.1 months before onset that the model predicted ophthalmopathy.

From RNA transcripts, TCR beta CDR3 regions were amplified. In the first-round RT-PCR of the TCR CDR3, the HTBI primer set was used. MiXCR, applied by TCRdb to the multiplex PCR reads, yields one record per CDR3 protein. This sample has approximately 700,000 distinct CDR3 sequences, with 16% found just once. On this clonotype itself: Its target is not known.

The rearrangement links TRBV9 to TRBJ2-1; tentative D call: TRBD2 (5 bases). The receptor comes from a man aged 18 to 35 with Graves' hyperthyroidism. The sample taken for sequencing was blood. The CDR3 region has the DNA TGTGCCAGCAGCGAGCCACTAGTCTTCCTCTACAATGAGCAGTTCTTC. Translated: CASSEPLVFLYNEQFF. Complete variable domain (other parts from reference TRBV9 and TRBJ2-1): DSGVTQTPKHLITATGQRVTLRCSPRSGDLSVYWYQQSLDQGLQFLIQYYNGEERAKGNILERFSAQQFPDLHSELNLSSLELGDSALYFCASSEPLVFLYNEQFFGPGTRLTVL.